Below are 9 T cell receptor beta chains sequenced from a single sample in a study of CD8 T cells in Susac syndrome. Reverse transcription of about 0.5 to 1 ug RNA was carried out with random hexamers. TCRdb re-called the immunoSEQ multiplex PCR reads through MiXCR, storing one row per CDR3 protein. The sample records 150,000 to 200,000 distinct CDR3 sequences, approximately 94% being singletons. Material for sequencing was CD4+ T cells from PBMCs. Every receptor here comes from a human donor with Susac syndrome.

This clonotype was seen a single time. J is TRBJ2-3 and V is TRBV5-1; TRBD2 might be the D (6 bases). The V and J ends lost 0 bases and 2 bases respectively, with 13 bases between them. Looked up from germline, CDR1 is SGHRS and CDR2 is YFSETQ. The CDR3 is made up of 16 amino acids. The CDR3 coding sequence is TGCGCCAGCAGCTTGGCCCTAGCGCAGTCCACAGATACGCAGTATTTT. This sequence encodes CASSLALAQSTDTQYF.

The chain links TRBV29-1 to TRBJ1-2; D is perhaps TRBD1 (6 bases). Trimming left V 7 bases short and J 4 bases short, with 13 bases between. This CDR3 has 12 residues. In germline, CDR1 is SQVTM, CDR2 ANQGSEA. CDR3 DNA sequence: TGCAGCGCTCGGAGGGGGTCCTATGGCTACACCTTC. This translates into CSARRGSYGYTF.

The rearrangement joins TRBV7-2 to TRBJ2-7, with D uncertain. V lost 3 bases and J lost 2, with 5 bases in between. This CDR3 contains 12 residues. Germline V gene data show CDR1 as SGHTA and CDR2 as FQGNSA. The CDR3, as DNA: TGTGCCAGCAGCTTTCAGCCCTACGAGCAGTACTTC. Residues: CASSFQPYEQYF.

The chain uses TRBV3-1 and TRBJ1-1, with D possibly matching TRBD1 (5 bases). CDR3 size: 14 residues. Deletions cut 3 bases from V and 5 bases from J, with 13 bases between. Germline-derived CDR1 and CDR2 are LGHDT and YNNKEL (reference sequence). The CDR3 sequence: CASSQNWGVTEAFF. The CDR3 DNA reads TGTGCCAGCAGCCAGAATTGGGGGGTTACTGAAGCTTTCTTT.

The chain has TRBV7-2 and TRBJ2-5; D remains ambiguous. Germline V gene sequence: CDR1 SGHTA, CDR2 FQGNSA. Trimming cost V 3 bases and J 2 bases, with 10 bases left between them. The CDR3 loop spans 14 amino acids. CDR3 sequence (DNA): TGTGCCAGCAGCTTGGGTTCCAAGCAAGAGACCCAGTACTTC. Amino acids: CASSLGSKQETQYF.

This chain uses TRBV25-1 with TRBJ2-7; D is unclear. The CDR3 length is 13 residues. With 6 bases removed from V and 2 bases from J, the gap between germline ends came to 11 bases. Looked up from germline, CDR1 is MGHDK and CDR2 is SYGVNS. CDR3 residues: CASSTYSTYEQYF. The CDR3 DNA sequence: TGTGCCAGCAGCACATACAGCACCTACGAGCAGTACTTC.

This clonotype showed up just once. V and J are TRBV29-1 and TRBJ1-4; TRBD1 might be the D (6 bases). V lost 7 bases and J lost 8, with 17 bases in between. Germline V gives CDR1 SQVTM, CDR2 ANQGSEA. CDR3 length: 13 amino acids. DNA for the CDR3: TGCAGCGCCGTGGGGACACTTGGCGAAAAACTGTTTTTT. This sequence encodes CSAVGTLGEKLFF.

CDR3 residues: CASSLGLAGGSGTQYF. The CDR3 region has the DNA TGTGCCAGCAGCCTCGGACTAGCGGGGGGGAGTGGGACCCAGTACTTC. The rearrangement links TRBV5-4 to TRBJ2-5; TRBD2 agrees at 15 bases. Germline lookup yields CDR1 SGHNT and CDR2 YYREEE (reference sequence). The trim removed 4 bases at V and 7 bases at J, leaving 8 bases unmatched. CDR3 length: 16 amino acids.

The chain joins TRBV5-4 to TRBJ2-5; D perhaps matches TRBD1 (6 bases). This CDR3 has 13 residues. Germline V CDR1 and CDR2: SGHNT, YYREEE (reference sequence). V lost 4 bases, J lost 8 bases, and 15 bases lay in between. The CDR3 sequence is CASSEDSQRTQYF. The CDR3 bases are TGTGCCAGCAGCGAGGACAGCCAGAGAACCCAGTACTTC.